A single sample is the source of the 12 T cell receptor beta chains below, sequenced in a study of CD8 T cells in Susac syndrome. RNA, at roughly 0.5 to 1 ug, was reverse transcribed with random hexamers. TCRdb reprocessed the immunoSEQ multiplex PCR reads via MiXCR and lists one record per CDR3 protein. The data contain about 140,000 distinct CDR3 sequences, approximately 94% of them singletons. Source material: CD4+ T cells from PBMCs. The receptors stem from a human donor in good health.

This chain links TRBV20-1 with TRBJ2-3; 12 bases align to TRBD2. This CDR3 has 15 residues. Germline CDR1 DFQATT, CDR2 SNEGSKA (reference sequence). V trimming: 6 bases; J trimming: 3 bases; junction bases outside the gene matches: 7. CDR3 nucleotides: TGCAGTGCCATAACACTAGCGGGAGGTACAGATACGCAGTATTTT. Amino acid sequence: CSAITLAGGTDTQYF.

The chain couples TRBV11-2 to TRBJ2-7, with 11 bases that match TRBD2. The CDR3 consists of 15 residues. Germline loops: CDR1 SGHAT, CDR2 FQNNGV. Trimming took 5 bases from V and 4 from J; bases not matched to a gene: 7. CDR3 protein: CASSPRLAGLYEQYF. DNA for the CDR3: TGTGCCAGCAGCCCCCGACTAGCGGGGTTATACGAGCAGTACTTC.

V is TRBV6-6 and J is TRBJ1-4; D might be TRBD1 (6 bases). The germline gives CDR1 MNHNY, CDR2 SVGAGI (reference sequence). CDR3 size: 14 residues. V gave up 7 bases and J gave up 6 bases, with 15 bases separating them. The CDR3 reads CASTNRANDEKLFF. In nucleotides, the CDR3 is TGTGCCAGCACCAACAGGGCCAATGATGAAAAACTGTTTTTT.

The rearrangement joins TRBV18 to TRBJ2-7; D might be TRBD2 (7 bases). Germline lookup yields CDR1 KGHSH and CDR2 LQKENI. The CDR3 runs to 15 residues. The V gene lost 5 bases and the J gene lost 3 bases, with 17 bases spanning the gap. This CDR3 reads CASSAKGDYYYEQYF. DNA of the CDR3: TGTGCCAGCTCAGCGAAGGGGGACTATTACTACGAGCAGTACTTC.

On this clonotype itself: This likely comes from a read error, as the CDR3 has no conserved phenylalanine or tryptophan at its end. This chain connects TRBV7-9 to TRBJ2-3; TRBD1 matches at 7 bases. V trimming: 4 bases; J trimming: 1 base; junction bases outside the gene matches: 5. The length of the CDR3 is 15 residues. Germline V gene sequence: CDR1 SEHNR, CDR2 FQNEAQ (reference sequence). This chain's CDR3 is CASSSFGQGTDTQYL. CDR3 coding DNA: TGTGCCAGCAGCTCATTCGGACAGGGCACAGATACGCAGTATCTT.

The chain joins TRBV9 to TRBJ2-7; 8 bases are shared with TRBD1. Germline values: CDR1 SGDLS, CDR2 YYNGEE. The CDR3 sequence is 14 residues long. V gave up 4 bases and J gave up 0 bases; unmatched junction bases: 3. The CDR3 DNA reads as TGTGCCAGCAGCATCGGACAGGGCTCCTACGAGCAGTACTTC. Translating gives CASSIGQGSYEQYF.

The chain's CDR3 is CASSTPPFPFYGYTF. CDR3 sequence (DNA): TGTGCCAGCAGTACGCCCCCCTTTCCCTTTTATGGCTACACCTTC. The chain carries TRBV12-3 or TRBV12-4 and TRBJ1-2; D is uncertain. The CDR3 is made up of 15 amino acids. V dropped 5 bases and J dropped 5 bases, with 18 bases sitting between them.

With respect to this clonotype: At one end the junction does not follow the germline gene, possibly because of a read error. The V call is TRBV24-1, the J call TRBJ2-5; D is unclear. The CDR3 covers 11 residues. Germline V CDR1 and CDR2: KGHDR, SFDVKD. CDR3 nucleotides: TGTGCCGCCAGTTTGGAGGAGACCCAGTACTTC. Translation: CAASLEETQYF.

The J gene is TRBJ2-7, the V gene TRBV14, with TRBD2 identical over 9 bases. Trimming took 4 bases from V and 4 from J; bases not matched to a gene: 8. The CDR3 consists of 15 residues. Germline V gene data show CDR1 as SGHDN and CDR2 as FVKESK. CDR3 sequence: CASSRSLAGIYEQYF. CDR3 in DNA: TGTGCCAGCAGCCGTAGTCTAGCGGGAATTTACGAGCAGTACTTC. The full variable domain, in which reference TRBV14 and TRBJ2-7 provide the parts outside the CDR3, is EAGVTQFPSHSVIEKGQTVTLRCDPISGHDNLYWYRRVMGKEIKFLLHFVKESKQDESGMPNNRFLAERTGGTYSTLKVQPAELEDSGVYFCASSRSLAGIYEQYFGPGTRLTVT.

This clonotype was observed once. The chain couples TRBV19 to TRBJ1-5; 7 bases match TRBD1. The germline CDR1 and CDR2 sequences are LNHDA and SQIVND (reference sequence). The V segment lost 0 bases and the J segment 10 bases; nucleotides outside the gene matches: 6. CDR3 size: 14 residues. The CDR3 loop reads CASSIDRGSGPQHF. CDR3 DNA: TGTGCCAGTAGTATAGACAGGGGGTCGGGACCCCAGCATTTT.

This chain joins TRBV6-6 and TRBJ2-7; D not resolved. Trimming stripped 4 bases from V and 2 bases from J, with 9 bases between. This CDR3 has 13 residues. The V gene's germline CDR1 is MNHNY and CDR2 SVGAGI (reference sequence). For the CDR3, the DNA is TGTGCCAGCAGTTCAATCCCAGCCTACGAGCAGTACTTC. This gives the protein CASSSIPAYEQYF.

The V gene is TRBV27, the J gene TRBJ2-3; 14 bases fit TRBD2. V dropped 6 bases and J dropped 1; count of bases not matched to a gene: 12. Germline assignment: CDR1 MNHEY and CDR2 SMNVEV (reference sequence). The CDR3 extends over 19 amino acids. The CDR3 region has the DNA TGTGCCAGCAGACTAGGAGGGTGGGGACTAGCGGGAGGCACAGATACGCAGTATTTT. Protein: CASRLGGWGLAGGTDTQYF.